This TCR beta chain was obtained from a study of T cell changes during pregnancy in multiple sclerosis. Measured with immunoSEQ multiplex PCR; TCRdb has only the in-frame clones, and not every one. This table has tens of thousands of clones, around 93% appearing once. This clone has more than one count but fewer than ten. The CDR3 runs to 14 residues. Trimming shortened V by 7 bases and J by 1 base, and 11 bases separated the two germline ends. Germline lookup yields CDR1 SGHRS and CDR2 YFSETQ. The chain has TRBV5-1 and TRBJ2-2; D perhaps matches TRBD1 (6 bases). The sample consisted of peripheral blood, taken in the first trimester of pregnancy. The receptor's source is a female donor in good health, enrolled as a control in a pregnancy study. The CDR3 loop reads CASSQGRNTGELFF. CDR3 nucleotides: TGCGCCAGCTCGCAGGGGAGGAACACCGGGGAGCTGTTTTTT.